The rows below give T cell receptor beta chains drawn from one sample of a study of shared clonotypes between healthy human individuals. This table comes from immunoSEQ multiplex PCR, and its TCRdb copy is limited to in-frame clones, with some not included. The table lists more than 1.2 million clones, around 98.5% of them singletons. The sequencing sample was made of naive CD4+ T cells sorted from blood. The receptors derive from a man aged 30 to 45 in good health. The CDR3 runs from the conserved cysteine through the conserved F or W. A D gene is named only where the DNA matches it firmly. The size entry is marked missing in some rows and otherwise reads once, few, many or a size class.

D gene: .; J gene: TRBJ1-1; clone size: .; V gene: TRBV10-2; CDR3 protein: CASSRQIATEAFF; CDR3 DNA: TGCGCCAGCAGTCGGCAGATAGCAACTGAAGCTTTCTTT
D gene: .; J gene: TRBJ1-4; clone size: .; V gene: TRBV5-1; CDR3 protein: CASSLDPSGNEKLFF; CDR3 DNA: TGCGCCAGCAGCTTAGACCCATCTGGTAATGAAAAACTGTTTTTT
D gene: .; J gene: TRBJ2-1; clone size: .; V gene: TRBV29-1; CDR3 protein: CSVGGGSVNEQFF; CDR3 DNA: TGCAGCGTCGGCGGTGGTAGCGTAAATGAGCAGTTCTTC
D gene: TRBD1; J gene: TRBJ2-3; clone size: once; V gene: TRBV11-3; CDR3 protein: CASSSQGAGDTQYF; CDR3 DNA: TGTGCCAGCAGCTCCCAGGGGGCGGGAGATACGCAGTATTTT
D gene: .; J gene: TRBJ1-4; clone size: once; V gene: TRBV28; CDR3 protein: CASSYEGEKLFF; CDR3 DNA: TGTGCCAGCAGTTACGAGGGTGAAAAACTGTTTTTT
D gene: .; J gene: TRBJ1-5; clone size: .; V gene: TRBV5-1; CDR3 protein: CASRTDVGSQPQHF; CDR3 DNA: TGCGCCAGCAGAACGGACGTAGGGAGCCAGCCCCAGCATTTT
D gene: TRBD1; J gene: TRBJ2-1; clone size: .; V gene: TRBV11-2; CDR3 protein: CASSSQSVRDREGREQFF; CDR3 DNA: TGTGCCAGCAGCTCTCAATCCGTGAGGGACAGGGAGGGGCGTGAGCAGTTCTTC
D gene: TRBD2; J gene: TRBJ2-3; clone size: .; V gene: TRBV11-2; CDR3 protein: CASSFNSGMGTDTQYF; CDR3 DNA: TGTGCCAGCAGCTTCAATAGCGGGATGGGCACAGATACGCAGTATTTT
D gene: TRBD2; J gene: TRBJ2-3; clone size: .; V gene: TRBV5-4; CDR3 protein: CASALGGSDTQYF; CDR3 DNA: TGTGCCAGCGCCTTGGGGGGGTCAGATACGCAGTATTTT
D gene: TRBD2; J gene: TRBJ2-1; clone size: .; V gene: TRBV6-1; CDR3 protein: CASWTSGGYNEQFF; CDR3 DNA: TGTGCCAGCTGGACTAGCGGGGGTTACAATGAGCAGTTCTTC
D gene: TRBD2; J gene: TRBJ2-7; clone size: once; V gene: TRBV2; CDR3 protein: CASISDRPGTSEYLYF; CDR3 DNA: TGTGCCAGCATTTCCGATCGCCCCGGGACTAGCGAGTATCTGTACTTC
D gene: .; J gene: TRBJ2-7; clone size: once; V gene: TRBV7-5; CDR3 protein: CVRSPWSLEGEQYF; CDR3 DNA: TGTGTCAGAAGCCCCTGGTCGCTGGAGGGCGAGCAGTACTTC
D gene: .; J gene: TRBJ1-5; clone size: .; V gene: TRBV28; CDR3 protein: CASRGMAQHF; CDR3 DNA: TGTGCCAGCAGAGGGATGGCCCAGCATTTT
D gene: .; J gene: TRBJ1-5; clone size: .; V gene: TRBV30; CDR3 protein: CAWSGVGHNQPQHF; CDR3 DNA: TGTGCCTGGAGTGGGGTGGGGCACAATCAGCCCCAGCATTTT
D gene: .; J gene: TRBJ2-1; clone size: .; V gene: TRBV4-3; CDR3 protein: CASSALSYNEQFF; CDR3 DNA: TGCGCCAGCAGCGCATTATCCTACAATGAGCAGTTCTTC
D gene: TRBD2; J gene: TRBJ2-7; clone size: .; V gene: TRBV11-3; CDR3 protein: CASSMELAGGYEQYF; CDR3 DNA: TGTGCCAGCAGCATGGAACTAGCGGGAGGCTACGAGCAGTACTTC
D gene: TRBD2; J gene: TRBJ2-2; clone size: .; V gene: TRBV5-1; CDR3 protein: CASRDYDAGELFF; CDR3 DNA: TGCGCCAGTCGGGACTATGACGCCGGGGAGCTGTTTTTT
D gene: TRBD2; J gene: TRBJ2-1; clone size: .; V gene: TRBV5-4; CDR3 protein: CASSPDGAGGRYNEQFF; CDR3 DNA: TGTGCCAGCAGCCCGGATGGGGCTGGCGGGAGGTACAATGAGCAGTTCTTC
D gene: .; J gene: TRBJ2-1; clone size: .; V gene: TRBV6-6; CDR3 protein: CASRRANEQFF; CDR3 DNA: TGTGCCAGCAGGCGAGCAAATGAGCAGTTCTTC
D gene: .; J gene: TRBJ1-5; clone size: .; V gene: TRBV6-4; CDR3 protein: CASSAEGGGNQPQHF; CDR3 DNA: TGTGCCAGCAGTGCTGAAGGGGGGGGCAATCAGCCCCAGCATTTT
D gene: .; J gene: TRBJ2-5; clone size: .; V gene: TRBV7-2; CDR3 protein: CASSLGASETQYF; CDR3 DNA: TGTGCCAGCAGCTTGGGGGCTAGTGAGACCCAGTACTTC
D gene: .; J gene: TRBJ1-2; clone size: .; V gene: TRBV27; CDR3 protein: CASRGPGFHYTF; CDR3 DNA: TGTGCCAGCAGGGGGCCAGGCTTCCACTACACCTTC
D gene: TRBD1; J gene: TRBJ2-2; clone size: .; V gene: TRBV5-1; CDR3 protein: CASSFGQGVVTGELFF; CDR3 DNA: TGCGCCAGCAGCTTTGGACAGGGCGTTGTCACCGGGGAGCTGTTTTTT
D gene: .; J gene: TRBJ2-5; clone size: .; V gene: TRBV29-1; CDR3 protein: CSVATVEETQYF; CDR3 DNA: TGCAGCGTTGCTACAGTGGAAGAGACCCAGTACTTC
D gene: .; J gene: TRBJ2-7; clone size: once; V gene: TRBV6-1; CDR3 protein: CASVRQSYEQYF; CDR3 DNA: TGTGCCAGCGTTCGACAGTCCTACGAGCAGTACTTC
D gene: TRBD2; J gene: TRBJ2-1; clone size: .; V gene: TRBV18; CDR3 protein: CASSPPGLAGGLQREQFF; CDR3 DNA: TGTGCCAGCTCACCACCCGGACTAGCGGGAGGGCTACAACGTGAGCAGTTCTTC
D gene: TRBD2; J gene: TRBJ2-1; clone size: once; V gene: TRBV11-3; CDR3 protein: CASSPAGVGLAGLDEQFF; CDR3 DNA: TGTGCCAGCAGCCCTGCCGGGGTGGGGCTAGCGGGTCTCGATGAGCAGTTCTTC
D gene: .; J gene: TRBJ1-1; clone size: .; V gene: TRBV10-1; CDR3 protein: CASSELGWTEAFF; CDR3 DNA: TGCGCCAGCAGTGAGTTAGGGTGGACTGAAGCTTTCTTT
D gene: .; J gene: TRBJ2-7; clone size: .; V gene: TRBV5-4; CDR3 protein: CASSFSGSDEQYF; CDR3 DNA: TGTGCCAGCAGCTTTTCGGGTTCCGACGAGCAGTACTTC
D gene: TRBD1; J gene: TRBJ2-3; clone size: .; V gene: TRBV13; CDR3 protein: CASMYRGLATDTQYF; CDR3 DNA: TGTGCCAGCATGTACAGGGGGCTGGCGACAGATACGCAGTATTTT
D gene: TRBD2; J gene: TRBJ2-2; clone size: .; V gene: TRBV9; CDR3 protein: CASSPTSGTMNTGELFF; CDR3 DNA: TGTGCCAGCTCCCCGACTAGCGGAACTATGAACACCGGGGAGCTGTTTTTT